This section outlines one T cell receptor (beta chain) sequence together with its context. This specimen comes from a study of PD-L1 blockade in urothelial cancer. In the study overall: About 85% of the 29 patients were men whose urothelial cancer was bladder-origin. Prior chemotherapy in patients spanned 0 to 3 regimens. Investigators checked blood 3 weeks (second dose) and 6 weeks after treatment start. A median approximately 140,000 T cells were found in blood samples.

Some clones are missing from TCRdb's copy, which holds only in-frame ones; the method was immunoSEQ multiplex PCR. This sample has approximately 110,000 clones, with approximately 85% found just once. The CDR3 spans 14 residues. Germline CDR1 and CDR2: MGHRA and YSYEKL. J was trimmed by 7 bases and V by 6 bases; bases with no gene match: 8. This chain links TRBV4-1 with TRBJ1-5; the match to TRBD1 covers 8 bases. The receptor was derived from a man over 45 with urothelial cancer. Sequenced material: PBMCs, taken around atezolizumab (anti-PD-L1) treatment. In DNA, the CDR3 is TGCGCCAGCAGTAGGCAGGGGGCCGGCCAGCCCCAGCATTTT. It specifies CASSRQGAGQPQHF.